Listed below are T cell receptor beta chains from one sample, sequenced in a study of cytomegalovirus exposure and HLA in healthy donors. Method: immunoSEQ multiplex PCR; TCRdb's copy keeps in-frame clones and lacks some. The repertoire holds roughly 100,000 clones, with roughly 75% as singletons. The sequencing input was PBMCs. These receptors came from a woman in her forties in good health and CMV-seronegative. CDR3s include the opening cysteine and the closing phenylalanine or tryptophan. D genes are given only for firm matches. Rows give clone size only sometimes, using once, few, many, or a class for an expanded clone.

CDR3 DNA	CDR3 protein	clone size	V gene	J gene	D gene
TGTGCCAGCAGCTTGGCAGGGGGCACCTACGAGCAGTACTTC	CASSLAGGTYEQYF	NA	TRBV5-8	TRBJ2-7	TRBD1
TGTGCCAGCAGTGAAGGTTCTAGTGGAGCGGTTGAGCAGTTCTTC	CASSEGSSGAVEQFF	NA	TRBV2	TRBJ2-1	NA
TGTGCCAGCGGGGAGGAGGGGAAAACTGGGACAGATTTGTACCAAGAGACCCAGTACTTC	CASGEEGKTGTDLYQETQYF	NA	TRBV28	TRBJ2-5	NA
TGTGCCAGCAGTCCTACTAGCGGCTACAATGAGCAGTTCTTC	CASSPTSGYNEQFF	NA	TRBV9	TRBJ2-1	TRBD2
TGTGCCAGCAGCTTGGGAACGGGGACAGTTCTTGGAGGGTACTTC	CASSLGTGTVLGGYF	NA	TRBV5-6	TRBJ2-4	TRBD1
TGTGCCAGCAGCTTCACGGGTTCTTACAATGAGCAGTTCTTC	CASSFTGSYNEQFF	NA	TRBV7-9	TRBJ2-1	NA
TGTGCCAGCAGTCCGGACTTAAACACTGAAGCTTTCTTT	CASSPDLNTEAFF	NA	TRBV7-8	TRBJ1-1	NA
TGTGCCAGCAGCTTGGTGGAGGGGTTCACCGGGGAGCTGTTTTTT	CASSLVEGFTGELFF	NA	TRBV5-4	TRBJ2-2	NA
TGTGCCAGTACAGGGGTCGGGGGCAATCAGCCCCAGCATTTT	CASTGVGGNQPQHF	NA	TRBV19	TRBJ1-5	NA
TGTGCCGCCGGGACAGCCACTTCAATTGAGCAGTTCTTC	CAAGTATSIEQFF	NA	TRBV7-9	TRBJ2-1	TRBD1
TGTGCCAGCACCCGAGGCGGCCCAGGGGCCGGAAACACCATATATTTT	CASTRGGPGAGNTIYF	NA	TRBV5-6	TRBJ1-3	NA
TGCCACTGCGCATCTATCTCTGAAGCTTTCTTT	CHCASISEAFF	NA	TRBV20-1	TRBJ1-1	NA
TGTGCCAGCAGTTTATCAGGTTGGGGGGCCCCGGGGGGCTCCGAGCAGTACTTC	CASSLSGWGAPGGSEQYF	NA	TRBV28	TRBJ2-7	NA
TGTGCCAGCAGTTTCCGGAGGACAGGGACCGGATACGAGCAGTACTTC	CASSFRRTGTGYEQYF	NA	TRBV6-5	TRBJ2-7	TRBD1
TGTGCCAGCAGCTTGGCAGTAATGAACACTGAAGCTTTCTTT	CASSLAVMNTEAFF	few	TRBV11-2	TRBJ1-1	NA
TGTGCCAGCAGTTACGAGGCGGCCGAGCAGTACTTC	CASSYEAAEQYF	once	TRBV6-6	TRBJ2-7	NA
TGTGCCAGTAGTGTTCCGGGACAGGCTAACTATGGCTACACCTTC	CASSVPGQANYGYTF	NA	TRBV19	TRBJ1-2	TRBD1
TGTGCCAGCAGGGTGACTAGCGGGAGGCATTCAGAGCAGTTCTTC	CASRVTSGRHSEQFF	NA	TRBV27	TRBJ2-1	TRBD2
TGTGCCAGCAGCGGCCAGCGGGAGGGGGGAAACAATGAGCAGTTCTTC	CASSGQREGGNNEQFF	NA	TRBV9	TRBJ2-1	TRBD2
TGTGCCAGCATTAGGGCACTAGCGGGCCGCACAGATACGCAGTATTTT	CASIRALAGRTDTQYF	NA	TRBV2	TRBJ2-3	TRBD2
TGTGCCAGCATGGGGGGGACCGGGGAGCTGTTTTTT	CASMGGTGELFF	NA	TRBV6-1	TRBJ2-2	TRBD2
TGTGCCAGCTCACCAGGCGGACAGGGGAATTACGAGCAGTACTTC	CASSPGGQGNYEQYF	NA	TRBV18	TRBJ2-7	TRBD1
TGTGCCAGCAGAAGGGGAGAAGCTTTCTTT	CASRRGEAFF	NA	TRBV28	TRBJ1-1	NA
TGTTCCAGCAGCTTAGCCCAGGGGAATGAAAAACTGTTTTTT	CSSSLAQGNEKLFF	NA	TRBV7-9	TRBJ1-4	NA
TGTGCCAGTAGTTCCCTGCGGACAGGGTATGACTATGGCTACACCTTC	CASSSLRTGYDYGYTF	few	TRBV19	TRBJ1-2	TRBD1
TGTGCCAGCAGCTCGGGACAAGTAGAGATGGTTGAGCAGTTCTTC	CASSSGQVEMVEQFF	NA	TRBV5-4	TRBJ2-1	NA